This TCR beta chain was captured by sequencing in a study of blood T cell repertoires in COVID-19. Sequenced by immunoSEQ multiplex PCR; TCRdb stores in-frame clones only, minus some. Among about 74,000 clones listed, 70% to 90% were seen once. The sequence was collected from an elderly woman with active or convalescent COVID-19. Sequencing input: peripheral blood.

CDR3 sequence: CASSLPRAGTDTQYF. As DNA, the CDR3 is TGCGCCAGCAGCTTGCCCAGGGCTGGCACAGATACGCAGTATTTT. V usage is TRBV5-1 and J usage is TRBJ2-3; TRBD1 is a possible D gene (5 bases). Looked up from germline, CDR1 is SGHRS and CDR2 is YFSETQ. V lost 1 base and J lost 1, with 10 bases in between. The CDR3 is made up of 15 amino acids.